This passage covers 16 T cell receptor beta chains from one sample sequenced in a study of T-cell reconstitution after alpha-beta-depleted transplantation in children. Preparing the TCRbeta library involved the use of unique molecular identifiers. TCRdb used MiXCR to reprocess the PCR reads, holding one entry per CDR3 protein. Among 80,000 to 95,000 distinct CDR3 sequences listed, roughly 8% were seen once. The input for sequencing was PBMCs from the stem cell graft donor, taken from the stem cell graft. The receptors come from a human donor who donated a stem cell graft to a child with congenital amegakaryocytic thrombocytopenia.

This clonotype was observed at least ten times. This sequence joins TRBV5-1 and TRBJ2-1; no firm D call. This CDR3 is 15 amino acids long. The V end lost 0 bases, the J end lost 0 bases, and 7 bases lay between the germline ends. The germline CDR1 and CDR2 sequences are SGHRS and YFSETQ. CDR3 region: CASSLVQSSYNEQFF. The CDR3 DNA sequence: TGCGCCAGCAGCTTGGTGCAGAGCTCCTACAATGAGCAGTTCTTC.

This clonotype occurred a few times. CDR3: CSAHDEDYIYNEQFF. The DNA of the CDR3 is TGCAGTGCTCACGATGAGGACTACATCTACAATGAGCAGTTCTTC. V and J are TRBV20-1 and TRBJ2-1; D possibly corresponds to TRBD2 (6 bases). V gave up 5 bases and J gave up 3 bases, with 17 bases separating them. The germline gives CDR1 DFQATT, CDR2 SNEGSKA (reference sequence). This CDR3 is 15 amino acids long.

There are many counts of this clonotype. The chain links TRBV5-1 to TRBJ2-5, with 12 bases fitting TRBD2. Per germline, CDR1 SGHRS and CDR2 YFSETQ. There are 15 residues in the CDR3. Germline trimming cut 4 bases from V and 5 bases from J; bases unmatched to any gene: 6. The CDR3 reads CASSRWTSGKETQYF. CDR3 DNA: TGCGCCAGCAGCCGCTGGACTAGCGGGAAGGAGACCCAGTACTTC. Looking up the rest from reference TRBV5-1 and TRBJ2-5 gives the full variable domain: KAGVTQTPRYLIKTRGQQVTLSCSPISGHRSVSWYQQTPGQGLQFLFEYFSETQRNKGNFPGRFSGRQFSNSRSEMNVSTLELGDSALYLCASSRWTSGKETQYFGPGTRLLVL.

The rearrangement joins TRBV20-1 to TRBJ2-4, with TRBD2 matching 8 bases. Germline V gene data show CDR1 as DFQATT and CDR2 as SNEGSKA (reference sequence). The CDR3 totals 13 residues. Germline trimming cut 6 bases from V and 8 bases from J; bases unmatched to any gene: 9. CDR3 DNA sequence: TGCAGTGCAACCGGGAGGGCGAATGACATTCAGTACTTC. Protein sequence: CSATGRANDIQYF.

This clonotype appeared many times. This chain connects TRBV6-5 to TRBJ2-2; D gene uncertain. CDR3 length: 14 residues. The germline V and J ends were trimmed by 0 bases and 4 bases, with 6 bases remaining between them. In germline, CDR1 is MNHEY, CDR2 SVGAGI. The CDR3 loop reads CASSYSLTTGELFF. The CDR3 nucleotides read TGTGCCAGCAGTTACTCCCTGACCACCGGGGAGCTGTTTTTT.

This clonotype was found many times. This rearrangement joins TRBV2 to TRBJ2-5, with 13 bases that match TRBD2. Per germline, CDR1 SNHLY and CDR2 FYNNEI. V lost 6 bases, J lost 3 bases, and 4 bases stayed unmatched. The CDR3 sequence is 15 residues long. CDR3 in amino acids: CASSGLAGAEETQYF. CDR3 nucleotide sequence: TGTGCCAGCAGCGGACTAGCGGGAGCTGAAGAGACCCAGTACTTC.

This clonotype was found many times. The chain uses TRBV4-1 and TRBJ1-5, with 7 positions matching TRBD1. Germline CDR1 MGHRA, CDR2 YSYEKL. The trim removed 4 bases at V and 10 bases at J, leaving 10 bases unmatched. The CDR3 is 14 residues long. CDR3 sequence (DNA): TGCGCCAGCAGCCCGGACAGGCTCCTAATCCCCCAGCATTTT. Its translation is CASSPDRLLIPQHF.

This clonotype was detected many times. V and J are TRBV20-1 and TRBJ2-3; D remains ambiguous. Between the trimmed V and J ends, which lost 0 bases and 1 base, there was a span of 11 bases. This CDR3 is built from 15 residues. Per germline, CDR1 DFQATT and CDR2 SNEGSKA (reference sequence). For the CDR3, the DNA is TGCAGTGCTAGAGAGATAGCACGTGGCACAGATACGCAGTATTTT. This translates into CSAREIARGTDTQYF.

A note on this clonotype: This could be a read error, since a much larger clone is one nucleotide away. The CDR3 spells CAGSLGTTSNQPQHF. The CDR3 DNA sequence: TGTGCCGGCAGCTTGGGGACAACTAGCAATCAGCCCCAGCATTTT. The rearrangement uses TRBV7-9 and TRBJ1-5; D possibly corresponds to TRBD1 (6 bases). The CDR3 is 15 amino acids. Germline lookup yields CDR1 SEHNR and CDR2 FQNEAQ (reference sequence).

Many counts were recorded for this clonotype. The chain is built from TRBV29-1 and TRBJ2-2, with TRBD1 identical over 9 bases. The germline V gene has CDR1 SQVTM and CDR2 ANQGSEA. The CDR3 is made up of 15 amino acids. Trimming at V came to 4 bases and at J to 3 bases, leaving 6 bases not matched to a gene. CDR3 in amino acids: CSVALQGAYTGELFF. The CDR3 nucleotides read TGCAGCGTTGCCCTACAGGGGGCGTACACCGGGGAGCTGTTTTTT.

This clonotype has at least ten counts. The V gene is TRBV10-3, the J gene TRBJ1-1, with D uncertain. The CDR3 is made up of 13 amino acids. V gave up 8 bases and J gave up 2 bases, with 12 bases separating them. Germline V gene data show CDR1 as ENHRY and CDR2 as SYGVKD. In DNA, the CDR3 is TGTGCCATCGGATCAAGGAGAAACACTGAAGCTTTCTTT. Encoded protein: CAIGSRRNTEAFF.

This clonotype was recorded a few times. The V gene is TRBV28, the J gene TRBJ2-1; the match to TRBD2 covers 9 bases. The V segment lost 4 bases and the J segment 5 bases; nucleotides outside the gene matches: 6. The germline gives CDR1 MDHEN, CDR2 SYDVKM. The CDR3 has 15 residues. The CDR3 nucleotides read TGTGCCAGCAGTTCCCCCCTAGCGGGGCACAATGAGCAGTTCTTC. Protein sequence: CASSSPLAGHNEQFF.

The table lists this clonotype with many counts. The chain links TRBV5-1 to TRBJ2-7, with 7 bases matching TRBD2. This CDR3 region has 13 residues. Trimming removed 5 bases from V and 3 bases from J; junction bases left unmatched: 5. Germline V gene data show CDR1 as SGHRS and CDR2 as YFSETQ. The CDR3 DNA is TGCGCCAGCAGACCAGGGACTAACTACGAGCAGTACTTC. Encoded protein: CASRPGTNYEQYF.

This clonotype was observed at least ten times. The chain recombines TRBV7-8 with TRBJ2-5; possible D gene TRBD2, 5 bases. CDR3 size: 15 residues. Looked up from germline, CDR1 is SGHVS and CDR2 is FQNEAQ. V lost 5 bases, J lost 0 bases, and 13 bases lay in between. CDR3: CASSPEGQYQETQYF. The CDR3 nucleotides are TGTGCCAGCAGCCCCGAGGGCCAGTACCAAGAGACCCAGTACTTC. Combining the CDR3 with reference TRBV7-8 and TRBJ2-5 gives the whole variable domain GAGVSQSPRYKVAKRGQDVALRCDPISGHVSLFWYQQALGQGPEFLTYFQNEAQLDKSGLPSDRFFAERPEGSVSTLKIQRTQQEDSAVYLCASSPEGQYQETQYFGPGTRLLVL.

The chain links TRBV28 to TRBJ2-1; TRBD2 matches at 8 bases. This CDR3 region has 15 residues. J gave up 6 bases and V 2 bases, and 6 bases lay outside the gene matches. The germline CDR1 and CDR2 sequences are MDHEN and SYDVKM. The CDR3 loop is CASSLAGGYSNEQFF. The CDR3 coding sequence is TGTGCCAGCAGTTTAGCGGGAGGATATAGCAATGAGCAGTTCTTC.

Of note for this clonotype: A much more abundant neighbour one base away suggests this may be a read error. The chain couples TRBV5-1 to TRBJ2-4; D may be TRBD2 (6 bases). From germline, CDR1 is SGHRS and CDR2 YFSETQ. Deletions cut 1 base from V and 11 bases from J, with 13 bases between. This CDR3 is built from 13 residues. In nucleotides, the CDR3 is TGCGCCAGCAGCTTGCCGGGAGAGGACCTTCAGTACTTC. Translated, it gives CASSLPGEDLQYF.